This is a list of T cell receptor beta chains from one sample in a study of T cell repertoires in cytomegalovirus infection. MiXCR was run by TCRdb on the reads, yielding one entry per CDR3 protein. The data show some 800,000 distinct CDR3 sequences, with roughly 29% seen just once and less than 15% held by the top ten. Their antigens remain unidentified. The sample in question was cultured CD8+ T cells from PBMCs, obtained from culture after CMV antigen stimulation. The receptors derive from a human donor in good health (CMV status not recorded). Some clones in this sample may be carry-over from other donors' samples. Both conserved end residues are part of each CDR3. Each record gives: V gene, J gene, clone size, D gene, CDR3 protein, CDR3 DNA. D genes are given only for firm matches. The size entry is marked missing in some rows and otherwise reads once, few, many or a size class.

>TRBV7-6|TRBJ2-2|many|-
CASSLVVGGPSGELFF
TGTGCCAGCAGCTTAGTTGTCGGGGGGCCGTCCGGGGAGCTGTTTTTT
>TRBV5-5|TRBJ1-1|few|-
CASSFNSGLNTEAFF
TGTGCCAGCAGCTTTAATAGTGGTTTGAACACTGAAGCTTTCTTT
>TRBV5-1|TRBJ1-2|few|-
CASSEGLNYGYTF
TGCGCCAGCAGCGAGGGCCTAAACTATGGCTACACCTTC
>TRBV19|TRBJ2-1|-|-
CASSIDWGVPSYNEQFF
TGTGCCAGTAGTATAGATTGGGGAGTCCCCTCCTACAATGAGCAGTTCTTC
>TRBV12-3/TRBV12-4|TRBJ1-1|-|-
CASSHSITAFTEAFF
TGTGCCAGCAGTCATAGCATAACAGCTTTCACTGAAGCTTTCTTT
>TRBV2|TRBJ1-1|-|-
CAIYLLGRDMNTEAFF
TGTGCCATCTACCTTTTGGGCAGGGACATGAACACTGAAGCTTTCTTT
>TRBV29-1|TRBJ1-2|few|-
CSVEVKKGTTNYGYTF
TGCAGCGTTGAAGTAAAGAAGGGGACTACTAACTATGGCTACACCTTC
>TRBV12-3/TRBV12-4|TRBJ1-5|-|-
CASSLSAQPQHF
TGTGCCAGCAGTTTGAGCGCTCAGCCCCAGCATTTT
>TRBV7-9|TRBJ2-1|many|-
CASSLVWDEQFF
TGTGCCAGCAGCTTAGTTTGGGATGAGCAGTTCTTC
>TRBV27|TRBJ2-5|few|TRBD2
CASSLSRLAGAQETQYF
TGTGCCAGCAGTTTATCCCGACTAGCGGGGGCACAAGAGACCCAGTACTTC
>TRBV6-6|TRBJ1-1|-|-
CASSYETGSDAFF
TGTGCCAGCAGTTACGAAACAGGGTCCGACGCTTTCTTT
>TRBV29-1|TRBJ2-1|-|-
CSVEGHREQDYNEQFF
TGCAGCGTTGAGGGCCACAGGGAACAAGACTACAATGAGCAGTTCTTC
>TRBV19|TRBJ2-7|-|-
CASSMAGAPYEQYF
TGTGCCAGTAGTATGGCAGGGGCGCCCTACGAGCAGTACTTC
>TRBV5-1|TRBJ2-1|few|-
CASSQGSMGLGFFYNEQFF
TGCGCCAGCAGCCAAGGTTCCATGGGACTTGGGTTTTTTTACAATGAGCAGTTCTTC
>TRBV27|TRBJ1-1|-|-
CASSLFGHSDYTEAFF
TGTGCCAGCAGTTTATTCGGACACTCGGACTACACTGAAGCTTTCTTT
>TRBV7-3|TRBJ2-5|few|TRBD1
CASSSDPGGPRETQYF
TGTGCCAGCAGCTCCGACCCAGGGGGTCCCAGGGAGACCCAGTACTTC
>TRBV14|TRBJ2-1|-|TRBD1
CASSRTGGLRTYNEQFF
TGTGCCAGCAGCCGGACAGGGGGCTTAAGGACCTACAATGAGCAGTTCTTC
>TRBV29-1|TRBJ1-2|few|-
CSVVDDPLNYGYTF
TGCAGCGTTGTAGATGACCCCTTGAACTATGGCTACACCTTC
>TRBV12-3/TRBV12-4|TRBJ2-3|few|TRBD2
CASSPSGGASTDTQYF
TGTGCCAGCAGCCCTAGCGGGGGGGCTAGCACAGATACGCAGTATTTT
>TRBV19|TRBJ1-1|many|-
CASSIFGNTEAFF
TGTGCCAGTAGTATCTTCGGGAACACTGAAGCTTTCTTT
>TRBV7-2|TRBJ2-1|many|-
CASRDVGFSSYNEQFF
TGTGCCAGCAGGGACGTTGGGTTTAGCTCCTACAATGAGCAGTTCTTC
>TRBV14|TRBJ1-2|few|-
CASSQGGRNYGYTF
TGCGCCAGCAGCCAAGGGGGACGGAACTATGGCTACACCTTC
>TRBV6-5|TRBJ2-3|-|-
CASHYGAGSTDTQYF
TGTGCCAGCCACTACGGGGCAGGGAGCACAGATACGCAGTATTTT
>TRBV13|TRBJ1-4|-|-
CASSLGQTSEKLFF
TGTGCCAGCAGCTTAGGGCAGACGAGTGAAAAACTGTTTTTT
>TRBV7-8|TRBJ1-1|many|TRBD1
CASSLELGTGSSEAFF
TGTGCCAGCAGCTTAGAACTAGGGACAGGGAGCTCTGAAGCTTTCTTT
>TRBV25-1|TRBJ2-1|many|-
CASSEARNYNEQFF
TGTGCCAGCAGTGAAGCCAGAAATTACAATGAGCAGTTCTTC
>TRBV12-3/TRBV12-4|TRBJ1-4|-|-
CASSRYSFNEKLFF
TGTGCCAGCAGCCGTTACAGCTTTAATGAAAAACTGTTTTTT
>TRBV19|TRBJ1-5|few|-
CASSIESFVGNQPQHF
TGTGCCAGTAGTATAGAGAGTTTTGTTGGCAATCAGCCCCAGCATTTT
>TRBV6-1|TRBJ1-2|-|TRBD1
CASSEVVGQGLYGYTF
TGTGCCAGCAGTGAAGTTGTGGGACAGGGGCTCTATGGCTACACCTTC
>TRBV29-1|TRBJ1-1|few|-
CSVDLGTEAFF
TGCAGCGTTGATCTGGGAACTGAAGCTTTCTTT
>TRBV7-6|TRBJ2-1|many|TRBD2
CASSTKTSGVRGEQFF
TGTGCCAGCAGCACAAAGACTAGCGGGGTTAGGGGTGAGCAGTTCTTC
>TRBV6-6|TRBJ2-3|few|TRBD1
CASRHRGTGRTDTQYF
TGTGCCAGCAGACACCGAGGGACAGGGAGGACAGATACGCAGTATTTT
>TRBV6-4|TRBJ1-2|-|TRBD1
CASRRQGGDYGYTF
TGTGCCAGCAGAAGACAGGGCGGCGACTATGGCTACACCTTC
>TRBV27|TRBJ2-7|-|TRBD2
CASSLAGYPYEQYF
TGTGCCAGCAGCCTAGCGGGGTATCCCTACGAGCAGTACTTC
>TRBV19|TRBJ1-5|-|TRBD1
CASRWGQDSNQPQHF
TGTGCCAGTCGATGGGGACAGGATAGCAATCAGCCCCAGCATTTT
>TRBV29-1|TRBJ2-4|-|TRBD1
CSVEITGGEDIQYF
TGCAGCGTTGAGATTACAGGGGGCGAGGACATTCAGTACTTC
>TRBV7-9|TRBJ2-1|few|TRBD1
CASSSDRRSYNEQFF
TGTGCCAGCAGCTCGGACAGGCGCTCCTACAATGAGCAGTTCTTC